A single sample is the source of the 31 T cell receptor beta chains below, sequenced in a study of identical twins. TCRdb used MiXCR to reprocess the 5' RACE reads, holding one entry per CDR3 protein. The table has more than 650,000 distinct CDR3 sequences, 6.1% seen once. The source material was naive T cells sorted from blood. The origin of the receptors is a man aged 18-30 years in good health.

There are many counts of this clonotype. The chain combines TRBV9 with TRBJ2-1, with 13 bases fitting TRBD2. V dropped 4 bases and J dropped 7; count of bases not matched to a gene: 11. The CDR3 sequence is 17 residues long. Germline V gives CDR1 SGDLS, CDR2 YYNGEE. The CDR3 region has the DNA TGTGCCAGCAGCACCGGGACTAGCGGGATCATTCGGAATGAGCAGTTCTTC. It encodes CASSTGTSGIIRNEQFF.

This clonotype occurred a few times. In DNA form, the CDR3 reads TGTGCCAGCAGACCGGGACAGGGACAATCCGAGCAGTACTTC. This codes for CASRPGQGQSEQYF. This rearrangement joins TRBV12-3 or TRBV12-4 to TRBJ2-7, with 9 bases matching TRBD1. J gave up 6 bases and V 6 bases, and 9 bases lay outside the gene matches. The CDR3 has 14 amino acids.

Ten or more counts support this clonotype. The rearrangement links TRBV6-5 to TRBJ2-1; 9 positions agree with TRBD2. The CDR3 sequence is 17 residues long. Germline CDR1 and CDR2: MNHEY and SVGAGI. V lost 4 bases and J lost 4; bases outside the gene matches: 11. The CDR3 loop is CASSFNILAGLYNEQFF. For the CDR3, the DNA is TGTGCCAGCAGTTTCAATATTCTAGCGGGGTTGTACAATGAGCAGTTCTTC.

There are a few counts of this clonotype. The rearrangement joins TRBV12-3 or TRBV12-4 to TRBJ1-3; the D gene is possibly TRBD1 (5 bases). The CDR3 loop spans 15 amino acids. V dropped 1 base and J dropped 0 bases, with 7 bases sitting between them. CDR3 amino acids: CASSLGRVSGNTIYF. The CDR3 nucleotides are TGTGCCAGCAGTTTAGGCAGGGTCTCTGGAAACACCATATATTTT.

This rearrangement joins TRBV12-3 or TRBV12-4 to TRBJ2-4; 8 nucleotides match TRBD1. V trimming: 8 bases; J trimming: 0 bases; junction bases outside the gene matches: 15. CDR3 size: 18 residues. The CDR3 DNA reads as TGTGCCAGCCGTAGACAGGGGTCCCCGGCGATAGCCAAAAACATTCAGTACTTC. Translated: CASRRQGSPAIAKNIQYF.

The gene calls are TRBV5-1 and TRBJ2-6, with D unclear. Between the trimmed V and J ends, which lost 0 bases and 1 base, there was a span of 5 bases. The CDR3 is 15 residues long. CDR1 and CDR2 (germline): SGHRS, YFSETQ. The CDR3 nucleotides are TGCGCCAGCAGCTTGGACCCTTCTGGGGCCAACGTCCTGACTTTC. Protein sequence: CASSLDPSGANVLTF.

Worth noting for this clonotype: A much larger clone lies a single base off, so this may be a read error. No conserved phenylalanine or tryptophan ends this CDR3, so it is likely a read error. The limits of the CDR3 on the DNA are not certain, so only TCRdb's listed CDR3 is given. The CDR3 sequence is CASSGGGGIFH. The rearrangement links TRBV25-1 to TRBJ2-7; the table gives TRBD2 as D, unverified against the DNA. The germline CDR1 and CDR2 sequences are MGHDK and SYGVNS. The CDR3 is made up of 11 amino acids, end residues included.

This clonotype was counted ten times or more. The V gene is TRBV24-1, the J gene TRBJ2-7; D possibly uses TRBD1 or TRBD2 (5 bases each). Trimming pared 9 bases from V and 3 bases from J, leaving 17 bases between. This CDR3 comprises 14 residues. Per the germline V gene, CDR1 is KGHDR and CDR2 is SFDVKD. CDR3 amino acids: CATSKSGRGYEQYF. As DNA, the CDR3 is TGTGCCACCTCTAAATCGGGACGGGGCTACGAGCAGTACTTC.

This clonotype was counted many times. This chain uses TRBV28 with TRBJ2-1; D possibly corresponds to TRBD1 (7 bases). The CDR3 contains 14 residues. Trimming took off 6 bases at V and 9 bases at J, with 18 bases between the two ends. The germline gives CDR1 MDHEN, CDR2 SYDVKM. CDR3 nucleotides: TGTGCCAGCAGGTGGAGGGGGCAGGCAAGTGAGCAGTTCTTC. Translated: CASRWRGQASEQFF.

In its sample, this clonotype was seen many times. CDR3 residues: CASSLIGETQYF. CDR3 in DNA: TGTGCCAGCAGTTTGATTGGAGAGACCCAGTACTTC. The genes are TRBV12-3 or TRBV12-4 and TRBJ2-5; D gene uncertain. CDR3 length: 12 amino acids. Between the trimmed V and J ends, which lost 3 bases and 4 bases, there was a span of 6 bases.

This clonotype was observed at least ten times. CDR3 in DNA: TGTGCCATCAGTGAGAATGAGGGGGTTCTCTATGGCTACACCTTC. Residues: CAISENEGVLYGYTF. J is TRBJ1-2 and V is TRBV10-3, with D maybe TRBD1 (6 bases). Germline V CDR1 and CDR2: ENHRY, SYGVKD. V lost 2 bases and J 4 bases, leaving 14 bases between the germline ends. CDR3 length equals 15 residues.

This clonotype occurred many times. The chain recombines TRBV29-1 with TRBJ2-3, with TRBD1 identical over 9 bases. V dropped 5 bases and J dropped 4; count of bases not matched to a gene: 4. This CDR3 has 13 amino acids. Germline lookup yields CDR1 SQVTM and CDR2 ANQGSEA. In DNA, the CDR3 is TGCAGCGTTTCGAGACAGGGGGCAGATACGCAGTATTTT. Its translation: CSVSRQGADTQYF.

This clonotype was found a few times. The gene calls are TRBV20-1 and TRBJ2-1, with D unresolved. Deletions cut 4 bases from V and 2 bases from J, with 18 bases between. Germline CDR1 DFQATT, CDR2 SNEGSKA (reference sequence). The CDR3 spans 16 residues. The CDR3 sequence: CSATESSGTTYNEQFF. The CDR3 DNA is TGCAGTGCTACGGAATCTTCAGGAACCACCTACAATGAGCAGTTCTTC.

V usage is TRBV7-2 and J usage is TRBJ2-5; D is tentatively TRBD1 or TRBD2 (5 bases each). V dropped 4 bases and J dropped 5 bases, with 20 bases sitting between them. The CDR3 runs to 16 residues. The germline V gene has CDR1 SGHTA and CDR2 FQGNSA. CDR3 sequence: CASSYLRGPIRETQYF. CDR3 coding DNA: TGTGCCAGCAGCTACCTGAGGGGCCCCATCCGGGAGACCCAGTACTTC.

This clonotype was seen a handful of times. The chain recombines TRBV5-1 with TRBJ2-1; 10 positions match TRBD2. This CDR3 region has 18 residues. Per the germline V gene, CDR1 is SGHRS and CDR2 is YFSETQ. J was trimmed by 11 bases and V by 4 bases; bases with no gene match: 21. Here the CDR3 reads CASSIPGAASGRGAQQFF. The CDR3 region has the DNA TGCGCCAGCAGCATTCCCGGTGCCGCTAGCGGGAGAGGAGCCCAGCAGTTCTTC.

The J gene is TRBJ2-5, the V gene TRBV13, with 8 bases that match TRBD2. This CDR3 region has 15 residues. Germline assignment: CDR1 PRHDT and CDR2 FYEKMQ (reference sequence). V lost 6 bases to trimming and J lost 7 bases; unmatched junction nucleotides: 13. The CDR3 DNA reads as TGTGCCAGCAGTACACGAGCGGGAGAAGTAGGGACCCAGTACTTC. Amino acids: CASSTRAGEVGTQYF.

In its sample, this clonotype was seen many times. The chain couples TRBV29-1 to TRBJ2-3; tentatively, D is TRBD2 (6 bases). CDR1 is SQVTM and CDR2 is ANQGSEA in the germline V gene. V shed 4 bases and J shed 4 bases, with 18 bases lying between them. This CDR3 contains 15 residues. CDR3 in amino acids: CSVVVSRDPSDTQYF. The CDR3 DNA is TGCAGCGTTGTAGTGTCGCGGGACCCTTCAGATACGCAGTATTTT.

This sequence joins TRBV10-3 and TRBJ2-3, with a weak D call TRBD2 (5 bases). The CDR3 sequence is 15 residues long. The germline V and J ends were trimmed by 10 bases and 0 bases, with 17 bases remaining between them. Germline loops: CDR1 ENHRY, CDR2 SYGVKD. CDR3 residues: CATRTSQTSTDTQYF. In nucleotides, the CDR3 is TGTGCCACCCGGACTTCGCAAACTAGCACAGATACGCAGTATTTT.

This clonotype was found many times. DNA for the CDR3: TGCAGTGCTAGAGCGTTGGACGATACCCTAGCCCAGTACTTC. Translated: CSARALDDTLAQYF. V and J are TRBV20-1 and TRBJ2-5; D remains unclear. CDR3 length: 14 residues. Per the germline V gene, CDR1 is DFQATT and CDR2 is SNEGSKA (reference sequence). Trimming cost V 1 base and J 9 bases, with 18 bases left between them.

The genes are TRBV7-7 and TRBJ2-3, with 11 bases matching TRBD2. The CDR3 is made up of 18 amino acids. Trimming removed 1 base from V and 11 bases from J; junction bases left unmatched: 17. Looked up from germline, CDR1 is SSHAT and CDR2 is FNYEAQ (reference sequence). This chain's CDR3 is CASSLVYKTSGAPLGQYF. The CDR3 DNA reads as TGTGCCAGCAGCTTAGTGTACAAGACTAGCGGGGCTCCGCTGGGGCAGTATTTT.

Remarks on this clonotype: This may be a read error, as it is one base from a much larger clone. The gene calls are TRBV20-1 and TRBJ1-1; weak D call: TRBD1 (5 bases). CDR3 length: 12 residues. The V gene's germline CDR1 is DFQATT and CDR2 SNEGSKA (reference sequence). The V gene lost 7 bases and the J gene lost 11 bases, with 20 bases spanning the gap. The CDR3 here is CSVWGREGWAFF. CDR3 sequence (DNA): TGCAGTGTTTGGGGCAGGGAGGGATGGGCTTTCTTT.

The table lists this clonotype with many counts. This sequence joins TRBV5-1 and TRBJ2-2, with a possible D match to TRBD1 (5 bases). V lost 5 bases and J 3 bases, leaving 11 bases between the germline ends. The CDR3 is 14 residues long. Germline CDR1 is SGHRS and CDR2 is YFSETQ. In DNA, the CDR3 is TGCGCCAGCAGGTTCAGGGCCGACACCGGGGAGCTGTTTTTT. Protein product: CASRFRADTGELFF.

Ten or more counts support this clonotype. The chain has TRBV20-1 and TRBJ2-4; D is uncertain. From germline, CDR1 is DFQATT and CDR2 SNEGSKA (reference sequence). This CDR3 contains 15 residues. Trimming removed 0 bases from V and 0 bases from J, with 9 bases in between. CDR3 protein: CSARDHYGAKNIQYF. The CDR3 DNA sequence: TGCAGTGCTAGAGATCATTACGGAGCCAAAAACATTCAGTACTTC.

Many counts were recorded for this clonotype. The genes are TRBV6-5 and TRBJ2-1; tentative D call: TRBD1 (5 bases). This CDR3 is 18 amino acids long. Germline CDR1 reads MNHEY; CDR2 reads SVGAGI. V was cut by 8 bases and J by 0 bases, with 23 bases left in between. Written as DNA, the CDR3 is TGTGCCAGCTTTGGGTGGTCAGGGATGCTTAGCTCCTACAATGAGCAGTTCTTC. It is translated as CASFGWSGMLSSYNEQFF.

This clonotype came up many times. CDR3 coding DNA: TGTGCCAGCAGTTGGGTAGGGACCACAGATACGCAGTATTTT. It codes for CASSWVGTTDTQYF. V is TRBV12-3 or TRBV12-4 and J is TRBJ2-3, with D perhaps given as TRBD1 or TRBD2 (5 bases each). This CDR3 has 14 amino acids. V was trimmed by 4 bases and J by 2 bases, leaving 10 bases between them.

This clonotype was counted many times. The V and J genes are TRBV5-6 and TRBJ2-1; no firm D call. CDR3 length: 13 residues. V dropped 4 bases and J dropped 3 bases, with 8 bases sitting between them. Germline V gene lookup returns CDR1 SGHDT and CDR2 YYEEEE. The CDR3 loop reads CASSVTNYNEQFF. For the CDR3, the DNA is TGTGCCAGCAGCGTAACAAACTACAATGAGCAGTTCTTC.

This clonotype was observed a few times. V gene TRBV4-1 combines with J gene TRBJ2-3; tentatively, D is TRBD2 (6 bases). CDR1 MGHRA and CDR2 YSYEKL come from the germline V gene. V was trimmed by 6 bases and J by 0 bases, leaving 10 bases between them. This CDR3 contains 14 residues. CDR3 region: CASSTTSSTDTQYF. The DNA for the CDR3 is TGCGCCAGCAGTACGACTAGTAGCACAGATACGCAGTATTTT.

The table lists this clonotype with many counts. This chain connects TRBV29-1 to TRBJ1-1, with D unresolved. The CDR3 totals 11 residues. V was pared by 5 bases and J by 8 bases, with 12 bases between. Per the germline V gene, CDR1 is SQVTM and CDR2 is ANQGSEA. The CDR3 coding sequence is TGCAGCGTTAAAACGGAACTGGAAGCTTTCTTT. Translation gives CSVKTELEAFF.

This clonotype came up many times. The chain employs TRBV20-1 and TRBJ1-5; D ambiguous. This CDR3 comprises 13 residues. Germline CDR1 DFQATT, CDR2 SNEGSKA (reference sequence). The V gene lost 3 bases and the J gene lost 9 bases, with 15 bases spanning the gap. The CDR3 reads CSARTDGKGPQHF. CDR3 in DNA: TGCAGTGCTAGGACTGACGGGAAGGGGCCCCAGCATTTT.

This clonotype has a count of ten or more. This chain links TRBV12-3 or TRBV12-4 with TRBJ2-2; perhaps TRBD1 as D (6 bases). Between the trimmed V and J ends, which lost 5 bases and 0 bases, there was a span of 10 bases. The CDR3 extends over 15 amino acids. Here the CDR3 reads CASSGTPTNTGELFF. CDR3 DNA: TGTGCCAGCAGTGGGACACCGACGAACACCGGGGAGCTGTTTTTT.

This clonotype was seen more than once but under ten times. The J gene is TRBJ2-2, the V gene TRBV6-5, with 13 positions matching TRBD2. Germline trimming cut 2 bases from V and 5 bases from J; bases unmatched to any gene: 5. Germline loops: CDR1 MNHEY, CDR2 SVGAGI. There are 17 residues in the CDR3. The CDR3 sequence is CASSYGPGLAGTGELFF. CDR3 nucleotides: TGTGCCAGCAGTTACGGCCCGGGACTAGCGGGAACCGGGGAGCTGTTTTTT.